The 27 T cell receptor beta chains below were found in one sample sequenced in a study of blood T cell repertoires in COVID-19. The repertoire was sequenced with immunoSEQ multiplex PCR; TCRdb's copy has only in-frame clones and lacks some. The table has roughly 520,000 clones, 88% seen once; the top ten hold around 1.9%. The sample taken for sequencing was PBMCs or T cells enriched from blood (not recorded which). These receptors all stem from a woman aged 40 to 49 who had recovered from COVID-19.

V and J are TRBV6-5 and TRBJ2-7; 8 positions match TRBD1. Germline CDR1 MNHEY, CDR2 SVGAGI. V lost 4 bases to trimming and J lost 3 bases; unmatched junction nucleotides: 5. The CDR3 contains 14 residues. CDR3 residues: CASSLRRGHYEQYF. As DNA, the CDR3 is TGTGCCAGCAGTTTGCGCAGGGGGCACTACGAGCAGTACTTC.

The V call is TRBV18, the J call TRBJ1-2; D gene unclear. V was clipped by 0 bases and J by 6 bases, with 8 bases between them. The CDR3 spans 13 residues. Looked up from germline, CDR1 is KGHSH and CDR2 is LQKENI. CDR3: CASSPPGRNGYTF. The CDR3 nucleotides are TGTGCCAGCTCACCACCGGGGAGGAATGGCTACACCTTC.

The CDR3 protein is CASSPRGGNIQYF. The CDR3 region has the DNA TGTGCCAGCTCACCAAGGGGTGGGAACATTCAGTACTTC. The chain carries TRBV18 and TRBJ2-4, with D possibly matching TRBD1 (5 bases). The V end was cut by 2 bases, the J end by 7 bases, with 9 bases between. The CDR3 consists of 13 residues. Germline CDR1 reads KGHSH; CDR2 reads LQKENI.

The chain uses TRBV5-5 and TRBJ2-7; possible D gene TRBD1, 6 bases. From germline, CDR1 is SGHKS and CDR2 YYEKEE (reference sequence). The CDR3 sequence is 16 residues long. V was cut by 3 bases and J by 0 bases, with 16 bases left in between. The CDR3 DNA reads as TGTGCCAGCAGCTGGACAGTGCGTACAAGCTCCTACGAGCAGTACTTC. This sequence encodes CASSWTVRTSSYEQYF.

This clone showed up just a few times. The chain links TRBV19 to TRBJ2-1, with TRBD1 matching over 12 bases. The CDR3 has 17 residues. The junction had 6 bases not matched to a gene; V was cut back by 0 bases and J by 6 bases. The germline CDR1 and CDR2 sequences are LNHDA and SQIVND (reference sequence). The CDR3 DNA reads TGTGCCAGTAGTATAGAGGGGACAGGGGGCTTACGCAATGAGCAGTTCTTC. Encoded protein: CASSIEGTGGLRNEQFF.

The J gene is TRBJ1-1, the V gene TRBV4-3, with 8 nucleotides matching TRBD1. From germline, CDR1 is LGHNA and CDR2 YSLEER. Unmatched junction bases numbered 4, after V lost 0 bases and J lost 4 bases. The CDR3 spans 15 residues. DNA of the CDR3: TGCGCCAGCAGCCAAGATTTCGACAGGGGCACTGAAGCTTTCTTT. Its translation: CASSQDFDRGTEAFF.

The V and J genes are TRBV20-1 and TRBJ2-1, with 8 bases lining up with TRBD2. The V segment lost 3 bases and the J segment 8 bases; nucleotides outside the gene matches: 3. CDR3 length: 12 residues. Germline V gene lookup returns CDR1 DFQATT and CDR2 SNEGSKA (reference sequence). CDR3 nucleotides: TGCAGTGCTAGTCCGGGGGGGGATGAGCAGTTCTTC. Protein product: CSASPGGDEQFF.

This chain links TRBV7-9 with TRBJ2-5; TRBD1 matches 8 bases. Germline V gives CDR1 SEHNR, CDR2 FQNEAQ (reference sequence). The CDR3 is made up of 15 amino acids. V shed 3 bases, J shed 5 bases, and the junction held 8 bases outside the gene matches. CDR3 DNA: TGTGCCAGCAGCTTTCCGCAGGGGGCTTGGGAGACCCAGTACTTC. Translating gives CASSFPQGAWETQYF.

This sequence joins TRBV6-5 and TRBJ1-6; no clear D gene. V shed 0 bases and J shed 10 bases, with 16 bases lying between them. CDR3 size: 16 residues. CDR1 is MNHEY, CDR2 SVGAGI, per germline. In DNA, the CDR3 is TGTGCCAGCAGTTACTCGGGCAGGCCTGGCGGGTCACCCCTCCACTTT. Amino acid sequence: CASSYSGRPGGSPLHF.

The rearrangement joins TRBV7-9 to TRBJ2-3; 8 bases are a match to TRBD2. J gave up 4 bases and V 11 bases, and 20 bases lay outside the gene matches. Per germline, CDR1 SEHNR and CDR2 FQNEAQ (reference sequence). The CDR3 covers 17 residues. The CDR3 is CAGTLTEAGVRSDTQYF. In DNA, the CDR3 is TGTGCCGGGACTTTAACCGAAGCGGGAGTGAGGTCAGATACGCAGTATTTT.

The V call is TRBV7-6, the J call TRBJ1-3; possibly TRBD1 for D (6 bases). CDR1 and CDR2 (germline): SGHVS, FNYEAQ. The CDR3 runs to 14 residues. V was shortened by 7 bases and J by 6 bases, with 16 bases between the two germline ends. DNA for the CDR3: TGTGCCAGCACCCAAAGGCAGGGGTCAAACACCATATATTTT. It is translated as CASTQRQGSNTIYF.

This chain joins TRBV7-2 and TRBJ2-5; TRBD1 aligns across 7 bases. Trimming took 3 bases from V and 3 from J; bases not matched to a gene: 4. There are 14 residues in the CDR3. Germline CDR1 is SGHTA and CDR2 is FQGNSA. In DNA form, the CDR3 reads TGTGCCAGCAGCTTTGCACAGGGGAAAGAGACCCAGTACTTC. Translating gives CASSFAQGKETQYF.

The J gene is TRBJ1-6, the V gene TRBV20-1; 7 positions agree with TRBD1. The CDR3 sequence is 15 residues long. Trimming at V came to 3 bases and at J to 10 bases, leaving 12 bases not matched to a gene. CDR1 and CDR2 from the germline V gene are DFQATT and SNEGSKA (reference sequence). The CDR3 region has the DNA TGCAGTGCTAGTGCGGAGACAGGGTCTAGGTCACCCCTCCACTTT. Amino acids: CSASAETGSRSPLHF.

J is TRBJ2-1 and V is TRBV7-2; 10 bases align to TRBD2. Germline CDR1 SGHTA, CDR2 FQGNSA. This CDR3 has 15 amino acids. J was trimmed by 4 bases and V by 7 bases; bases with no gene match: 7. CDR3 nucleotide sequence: TGTGCCAGCACAAGGACTAGCGGAAATTACAATGAGCAGTTCTTC. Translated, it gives CASTRTSGNYNEQFF.

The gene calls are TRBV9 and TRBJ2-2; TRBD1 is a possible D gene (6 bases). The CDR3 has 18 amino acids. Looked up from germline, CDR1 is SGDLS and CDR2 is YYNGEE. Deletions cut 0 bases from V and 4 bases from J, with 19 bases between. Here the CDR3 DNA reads TGTGCCAGCAGCGTAGACTATGGGAATCTAGGGGGCACCGGGGAGCTGTTTTTT. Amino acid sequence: CASSVDYGNLGGTGELFF.

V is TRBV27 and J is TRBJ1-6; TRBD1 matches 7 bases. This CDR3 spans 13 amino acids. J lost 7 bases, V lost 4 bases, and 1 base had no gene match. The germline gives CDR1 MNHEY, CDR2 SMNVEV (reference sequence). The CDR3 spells CASSSTGNSPLHF. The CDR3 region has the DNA TGTGCCAGCAGTTCGACAGGGAATTCACCCCTCCACTTT.

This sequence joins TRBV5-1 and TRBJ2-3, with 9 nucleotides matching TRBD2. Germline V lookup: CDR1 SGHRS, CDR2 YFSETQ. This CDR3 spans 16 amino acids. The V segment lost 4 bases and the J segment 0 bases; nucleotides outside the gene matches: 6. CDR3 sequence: CASSIRTSVSTDTQYF. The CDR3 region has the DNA TGCGCCAGCAGCATAAGGACTAGCGTAAGCACAGATACGCAGTATTTT.

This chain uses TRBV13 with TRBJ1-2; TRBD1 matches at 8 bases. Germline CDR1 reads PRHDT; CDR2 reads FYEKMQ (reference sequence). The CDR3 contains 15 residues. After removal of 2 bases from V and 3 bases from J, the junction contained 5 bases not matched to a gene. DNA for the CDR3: TGTGCCAGCAGCTTACAAGTACAGGGGGACTATGGCTACACCTTC. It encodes CASSLQVQGDYGYTF. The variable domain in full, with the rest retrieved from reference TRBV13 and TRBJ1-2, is AAGVIQSPRHLIKEKRETATLKCYPIPRHDTVYWYQQGPGQDPQFLISFYEKMQSDKGSIPDRFSAQQFSDYHSELNMSSLELGDSALYFCASSLQVQGDYGYTFGSGTRLTVV.

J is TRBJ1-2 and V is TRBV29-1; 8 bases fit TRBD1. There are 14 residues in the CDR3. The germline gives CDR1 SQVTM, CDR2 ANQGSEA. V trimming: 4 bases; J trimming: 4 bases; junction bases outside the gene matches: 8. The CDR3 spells CSVGISDRGYGYTF. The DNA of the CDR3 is TGCAGCGTTGGGATATCCGACAGGGGCTATGGCTACACCTTC.

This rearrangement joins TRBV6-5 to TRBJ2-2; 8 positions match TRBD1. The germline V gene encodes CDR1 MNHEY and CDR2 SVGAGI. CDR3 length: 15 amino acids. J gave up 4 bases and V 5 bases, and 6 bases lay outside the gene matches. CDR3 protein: CASSRDRTTTGELFF. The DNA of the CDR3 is TGTGCCAGCAGTCGGGACAGGACCACCACCGGGGAGCTGTTTTTT.

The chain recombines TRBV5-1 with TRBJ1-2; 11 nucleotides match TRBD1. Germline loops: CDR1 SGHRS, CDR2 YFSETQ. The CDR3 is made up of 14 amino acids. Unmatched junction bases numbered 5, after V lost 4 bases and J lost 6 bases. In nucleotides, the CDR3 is TGCGCCAGCAGCCCGGGACAGGGGGTAGATGGCTACACCTTC. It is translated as CASSPGQGVDGYTF.

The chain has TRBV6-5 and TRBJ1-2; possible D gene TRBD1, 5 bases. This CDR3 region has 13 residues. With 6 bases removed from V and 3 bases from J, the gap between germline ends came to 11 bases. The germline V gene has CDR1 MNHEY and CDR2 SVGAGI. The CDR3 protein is CASSPGGDYGYTF. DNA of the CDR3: TGTGCCAGCAGCCCGGGGGGAGACTATGGCTACACCTTC.

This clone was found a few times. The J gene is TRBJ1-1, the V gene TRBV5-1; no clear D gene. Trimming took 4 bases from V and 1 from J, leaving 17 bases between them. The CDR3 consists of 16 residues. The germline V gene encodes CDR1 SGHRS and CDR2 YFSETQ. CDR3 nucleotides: TGCGCCAGCAGCCTCCTTCGGGGAGGGCAGAACACTGAAGCTTTCTTT. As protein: CASSLLRGGQNTEAFF.

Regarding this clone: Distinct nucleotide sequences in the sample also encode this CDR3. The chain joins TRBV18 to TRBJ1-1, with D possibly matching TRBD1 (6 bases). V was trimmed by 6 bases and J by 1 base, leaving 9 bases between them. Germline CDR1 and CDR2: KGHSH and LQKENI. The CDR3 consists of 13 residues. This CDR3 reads CASSLQGNTEAFF. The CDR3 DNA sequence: TGTGCCAGCTCCTTACAGGGGAACACTGAAGCTTTCTTT.

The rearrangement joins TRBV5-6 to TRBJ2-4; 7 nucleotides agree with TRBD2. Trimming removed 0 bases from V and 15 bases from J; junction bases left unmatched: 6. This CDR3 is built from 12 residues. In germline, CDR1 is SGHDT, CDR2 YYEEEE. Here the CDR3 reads CASSLEAGVLYF. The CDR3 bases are TGTGCCAGCAGCTTGGAGGCGGGAGTCCTGTACTTC.

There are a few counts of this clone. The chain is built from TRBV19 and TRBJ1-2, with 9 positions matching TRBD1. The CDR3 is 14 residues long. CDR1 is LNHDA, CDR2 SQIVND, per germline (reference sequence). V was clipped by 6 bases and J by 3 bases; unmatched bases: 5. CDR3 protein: CASSRGQGDYGYTF. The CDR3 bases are TGTGCCAGTAGCAGGGGACAGGGAGACTATGGCTACACCTTC.

As DNA, the CDR3 is TGTGCCAGCGAACCGGGACAGGGGGCGAGATGGTATGGCTACACCTTC. Translated: CASEPGQGARWYGYTF. The rearrangement links TRBV28 to TRBJ1-2, with 12 bases fitting TRBD1. This CDR3 comprises 16 residues. Germline V gives CDR1 MDHEN, CDR2 SYDVKM. The V and J ends lost 8 bases and 5 bases, in that order; junction bases with no gene match: 12.